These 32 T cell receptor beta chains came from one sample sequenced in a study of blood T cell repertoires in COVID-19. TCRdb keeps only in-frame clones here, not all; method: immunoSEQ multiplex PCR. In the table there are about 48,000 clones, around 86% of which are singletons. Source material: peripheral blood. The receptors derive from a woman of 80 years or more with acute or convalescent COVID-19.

CDR3 amino acids: CASSQQGAMNTEAFF. The CDR3 bases are TGTGCCAGCTCACAACAGGGGGCTATGAACACTGAAGCTTTCTTT. J is TRBJ1-1 and V is TRBV18; 9 bases fit TRBD1. This CDR3 spans 15 amino acids. V lost 4 bases to trimming and J lost 0 bases; unmatched junction nucleotides: 3. Germline CDR1 reads KGHSH; CDR2 reads LQKENI.

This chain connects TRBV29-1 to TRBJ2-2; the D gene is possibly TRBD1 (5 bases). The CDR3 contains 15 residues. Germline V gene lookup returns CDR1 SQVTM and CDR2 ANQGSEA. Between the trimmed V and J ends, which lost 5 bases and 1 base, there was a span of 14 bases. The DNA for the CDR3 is TGCAGCGTTCATAGGGGCGGATTGAACACCGGGGAGCTGTTTTTT. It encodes CSVHRGGLNTGELFF.

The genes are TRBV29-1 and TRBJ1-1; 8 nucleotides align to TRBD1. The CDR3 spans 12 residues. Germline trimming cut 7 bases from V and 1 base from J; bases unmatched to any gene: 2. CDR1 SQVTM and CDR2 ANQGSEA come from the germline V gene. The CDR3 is CSGGQGNTEAFF. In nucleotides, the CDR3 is TGCAGCGGAGGACAGGGGAACACTGAAGCTTTCTTT.

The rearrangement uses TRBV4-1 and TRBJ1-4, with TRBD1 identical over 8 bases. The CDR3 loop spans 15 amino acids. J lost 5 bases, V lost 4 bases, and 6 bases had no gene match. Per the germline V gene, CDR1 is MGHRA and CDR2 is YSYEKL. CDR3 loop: CASSPRQGRNEKLFF. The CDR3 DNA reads TGCGCCAGCAGCCCGCGACAGGGGCGGAATGAAAAACTGTTTTTT.

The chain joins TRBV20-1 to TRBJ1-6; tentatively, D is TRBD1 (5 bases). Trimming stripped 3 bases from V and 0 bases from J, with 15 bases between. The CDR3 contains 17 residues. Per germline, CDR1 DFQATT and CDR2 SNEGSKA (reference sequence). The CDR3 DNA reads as TGCAGTGCTAGTAAGGGGCAAACAAGCTCCTATAATTCACCCCTCCACTTT. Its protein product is CSASKGQTSSYNSPLHF.

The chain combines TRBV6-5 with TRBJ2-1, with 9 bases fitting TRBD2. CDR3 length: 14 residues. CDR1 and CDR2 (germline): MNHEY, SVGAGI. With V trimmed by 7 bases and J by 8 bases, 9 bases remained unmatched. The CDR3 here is CASNGRGGFDEQFF. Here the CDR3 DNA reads TGTGCCAGCAACGGGCGGGGGGGCTTTGATGAGCAGTTCTTC.

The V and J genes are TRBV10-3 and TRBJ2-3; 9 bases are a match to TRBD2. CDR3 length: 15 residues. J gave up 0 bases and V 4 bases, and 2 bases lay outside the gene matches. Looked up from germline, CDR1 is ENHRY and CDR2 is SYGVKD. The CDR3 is CAISVAGVSTDTQYF. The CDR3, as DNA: TGTGCCATCAGTGTAGCGGGGGTTAGCACAGATACGCAGTATTTT.

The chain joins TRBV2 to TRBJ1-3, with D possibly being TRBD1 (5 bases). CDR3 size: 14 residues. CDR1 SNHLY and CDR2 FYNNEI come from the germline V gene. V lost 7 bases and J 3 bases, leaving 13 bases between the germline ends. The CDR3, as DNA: TGTGCCAGCACAGAGGGGCGGGGTGGAAACACCATATATTTT. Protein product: CASTEGRGGNTIYF.

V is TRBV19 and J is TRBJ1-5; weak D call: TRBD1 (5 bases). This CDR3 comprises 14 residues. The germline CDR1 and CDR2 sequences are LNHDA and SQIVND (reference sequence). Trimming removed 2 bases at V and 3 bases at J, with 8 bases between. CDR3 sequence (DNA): TGTGCCAGTAGTATACAGGGTATCAATCAGCCCCAGCATTTT. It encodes CASSIQGINQPQHF.

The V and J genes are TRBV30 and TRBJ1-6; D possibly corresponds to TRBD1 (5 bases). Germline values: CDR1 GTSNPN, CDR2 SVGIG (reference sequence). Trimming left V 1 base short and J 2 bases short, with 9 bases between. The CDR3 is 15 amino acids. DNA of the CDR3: TGTGCCTGGAGTGCGGGGGGAACCTATAATTCACCCCTCCACTTT. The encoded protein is CAWSAGGTYNSPLHF.

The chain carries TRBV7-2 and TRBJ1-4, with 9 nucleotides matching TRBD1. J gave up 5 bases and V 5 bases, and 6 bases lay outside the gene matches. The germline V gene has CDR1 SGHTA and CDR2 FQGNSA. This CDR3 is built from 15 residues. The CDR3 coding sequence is TGTGCCAGCAGCCCCTCGACAGGGGGGAATGAAAAACTGTTTTTT. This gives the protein CASSPSTGGNEKLFF.

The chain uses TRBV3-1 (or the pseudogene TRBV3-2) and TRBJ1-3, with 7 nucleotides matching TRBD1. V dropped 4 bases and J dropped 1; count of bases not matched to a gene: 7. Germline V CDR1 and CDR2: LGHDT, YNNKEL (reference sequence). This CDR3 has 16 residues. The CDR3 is CASSPGMGQSGNTIYF. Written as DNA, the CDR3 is TGTGCCAGCAGCCCAGGAATGGGACAGTCTGGAAACACCATATATTTT.

The CDR3 is CASRRVLGLDQPQHF. In nucleotides, the CDR3 is TGTGCCAGCAGGAGGGTCCTGGGCCTTGATCAGCCCCAGCATTTT. The rearrangement links TRBV6-5 to TRBJ1-5, with D uncertain. The CDR3 loop spans 15 amino acids. V lost 6 bases and J 5 bases, leaving 17 bases between the germline ends. Germline V gives CDR1 MNHEY, CDR2 SVGAGI.

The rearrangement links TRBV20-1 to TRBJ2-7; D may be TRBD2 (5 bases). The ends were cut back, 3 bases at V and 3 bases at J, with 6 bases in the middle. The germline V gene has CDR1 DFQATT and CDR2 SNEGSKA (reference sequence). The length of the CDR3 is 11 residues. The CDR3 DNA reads TGCAGTGCTAGTCGGGACTACGAGCAGTACTTC. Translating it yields CSASRDYEQYF.

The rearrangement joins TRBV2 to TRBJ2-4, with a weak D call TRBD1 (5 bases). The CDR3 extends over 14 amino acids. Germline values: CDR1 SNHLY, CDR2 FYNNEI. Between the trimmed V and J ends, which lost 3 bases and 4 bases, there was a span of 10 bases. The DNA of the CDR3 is TGTGCCAGCAGTGAGCAGGGATTAAAAAACATTCAGTACTTC. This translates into CASSEQGLKNIQYF.

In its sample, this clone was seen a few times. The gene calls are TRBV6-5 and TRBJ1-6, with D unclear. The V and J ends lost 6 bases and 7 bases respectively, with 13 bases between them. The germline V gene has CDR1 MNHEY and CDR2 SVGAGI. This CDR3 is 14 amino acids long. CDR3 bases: TGTGCCAGCAGGCCGGGAACCGAGAATTCACCCCTCCACTTT. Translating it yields CASRPGTENSPLHF.

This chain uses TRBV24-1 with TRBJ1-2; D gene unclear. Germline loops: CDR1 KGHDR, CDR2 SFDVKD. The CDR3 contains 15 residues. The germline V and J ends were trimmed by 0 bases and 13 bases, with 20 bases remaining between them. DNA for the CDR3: TGTGCCACCAGTGATTTGCAGACCGGGTTAGGCGGTGTCACCTTC. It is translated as CATSDLQTGLGGVTF.

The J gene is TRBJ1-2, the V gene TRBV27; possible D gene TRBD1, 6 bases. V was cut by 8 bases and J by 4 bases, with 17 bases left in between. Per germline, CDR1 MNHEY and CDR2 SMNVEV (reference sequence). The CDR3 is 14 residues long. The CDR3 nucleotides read TGTGCCAGCCAGCCACTAACAGGGAGCTATGGCTACACCTTC. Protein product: CASQPLTGSYGYTF.

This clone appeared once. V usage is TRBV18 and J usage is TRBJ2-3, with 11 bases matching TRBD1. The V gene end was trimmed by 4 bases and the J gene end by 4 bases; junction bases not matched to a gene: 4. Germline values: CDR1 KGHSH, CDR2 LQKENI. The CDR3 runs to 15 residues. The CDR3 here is CASSRGTGGADTQYF. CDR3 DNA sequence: TGTGCCAGCTCACGGGGGACAGGGGGAGCAGATACGCAGTATTTT.

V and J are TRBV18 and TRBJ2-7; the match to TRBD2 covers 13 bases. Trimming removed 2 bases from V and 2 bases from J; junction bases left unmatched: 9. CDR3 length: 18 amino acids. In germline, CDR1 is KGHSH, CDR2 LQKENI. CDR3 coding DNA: TGTGCCAGCTCACCAAGACTAGCGGGGGGACCCCGTCCCTACGAGCAGTACTTC. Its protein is CASSPRLAGGPRPYEQYF.

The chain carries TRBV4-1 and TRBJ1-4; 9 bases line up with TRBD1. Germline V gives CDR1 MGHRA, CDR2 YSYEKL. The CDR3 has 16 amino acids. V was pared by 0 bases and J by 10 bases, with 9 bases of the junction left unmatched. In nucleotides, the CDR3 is TGCGCCAGCAGCCAAGAATATGGGACAGGGTACGGAAAACTGTTTTTT. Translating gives CASSQEYGTGYGKLFF.

CDR3 coding DNA: TGTGCCAGCAGCAGCGGGACCCAAGAGACCCAGTACTTC. Translation: CASSSGTQETQYF. V gene TRBV11-3 combines with J gene TRBJ2-5; 7 positions agree with TRBD2. Germline CDR1 and CDR2: SGHNT and YENEEA. This CDR3 region has 13 residues. The V and J ends lost 5 bases and 1 base, in that order; junction bases with no gene match: 1.

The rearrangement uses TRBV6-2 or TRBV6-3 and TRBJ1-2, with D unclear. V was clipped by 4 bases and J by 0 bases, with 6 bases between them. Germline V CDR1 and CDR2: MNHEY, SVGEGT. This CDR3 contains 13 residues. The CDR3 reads CASSSGSNYGYTF. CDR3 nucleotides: TGTGCCAGCAGTTCAGGATCTAACTATGGCTACACCTTC.

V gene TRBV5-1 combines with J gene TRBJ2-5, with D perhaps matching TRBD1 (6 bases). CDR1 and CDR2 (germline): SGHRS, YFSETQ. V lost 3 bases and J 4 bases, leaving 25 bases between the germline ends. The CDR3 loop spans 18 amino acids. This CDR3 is CASSWRLPDSDLSETQYF. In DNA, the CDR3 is TGCGCCAGCAGCTGGAGGCTCCCGGACAGCGACCTTTCAGAGACCCAGTACTTC.

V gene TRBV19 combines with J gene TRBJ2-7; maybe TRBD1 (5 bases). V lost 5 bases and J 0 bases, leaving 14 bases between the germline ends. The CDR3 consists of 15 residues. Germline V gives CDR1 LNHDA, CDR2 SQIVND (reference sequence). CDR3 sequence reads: CASSPPGHLSYEQYF. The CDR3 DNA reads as TGTGCCAGTAGTCCGCCAGGGCACCTCTCCTACGAGCAGTACTTC.

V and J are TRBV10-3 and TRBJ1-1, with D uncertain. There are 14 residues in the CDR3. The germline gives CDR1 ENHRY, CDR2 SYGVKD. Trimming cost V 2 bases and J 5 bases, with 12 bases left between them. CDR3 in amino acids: CAISESMGATEAFF. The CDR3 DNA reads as TGTGCCATCAGTGAGAGTATGGGAGCTACTGAAGCTTTCTTT.

DNA of the CDR3: TGTGCCAGCAGCCAAGGAGGGACCTACGAGCAGTACTTC. This sequence encodes CASSQGGTYEQYF. The J gene is TRBJ2-7, the V gene TRBV4-2; TRBD2 might be the D (5 bases). The germline CDR1 and CDR2 sequences are LGHNA and YNFKEQ. The CDR3 contains 13 residues. Trimming took 1 base from V and 2 from J, leaving 6 bases between them.

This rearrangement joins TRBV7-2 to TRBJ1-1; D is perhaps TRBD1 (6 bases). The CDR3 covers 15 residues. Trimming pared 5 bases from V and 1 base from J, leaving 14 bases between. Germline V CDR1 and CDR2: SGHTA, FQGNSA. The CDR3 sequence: CASSLIGQKNTEAFF. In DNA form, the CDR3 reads TGTGCCAGCAGCCTTATTGGACAGAAGAACACTGAAGCTTTCTTT.

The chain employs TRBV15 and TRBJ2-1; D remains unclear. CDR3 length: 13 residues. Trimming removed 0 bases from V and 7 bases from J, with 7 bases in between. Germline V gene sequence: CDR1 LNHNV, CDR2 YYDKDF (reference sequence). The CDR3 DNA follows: TGTGCCACCAGCAGAGATACGGTGAATGAGCAGTTCTTC. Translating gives CATSRDTVNEQFF. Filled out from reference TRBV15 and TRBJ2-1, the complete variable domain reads DAMVIQNPRYQVTQFGKPVTLSCSQTLNHNVMYWYQQKSSQAPKLLFHYYDKDFNNEADTPDNFQSRRPNTSFCFLDIRSPGLGDTAMYLCATSRDTVNEQFFGPGTRLTVL.

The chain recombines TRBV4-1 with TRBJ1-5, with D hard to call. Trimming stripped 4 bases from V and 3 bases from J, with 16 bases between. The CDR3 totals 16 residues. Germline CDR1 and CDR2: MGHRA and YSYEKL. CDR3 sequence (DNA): TGCGCCAGCAGCCCGAGGCTCGCAAGACCCAATCAGCCCCAGCATTTT. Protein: CASSPRLARPNQPQHF.

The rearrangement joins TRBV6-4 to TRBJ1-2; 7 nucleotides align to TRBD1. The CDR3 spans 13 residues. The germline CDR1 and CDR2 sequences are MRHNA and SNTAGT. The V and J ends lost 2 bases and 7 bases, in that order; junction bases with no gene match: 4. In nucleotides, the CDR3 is TGTGCCAGCAGTGACGGGCCAGGGGGTGGCTACACCTTC. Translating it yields CASSDGPGGGYTF.

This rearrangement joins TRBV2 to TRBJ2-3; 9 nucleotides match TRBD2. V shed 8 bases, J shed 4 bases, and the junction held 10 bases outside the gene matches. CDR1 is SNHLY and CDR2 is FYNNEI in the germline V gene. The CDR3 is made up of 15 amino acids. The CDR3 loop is CASWRRGGGPDTQYF. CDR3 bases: TGTGCCAGCTGGCGGCGGGGGGGCGGCCCAGATACGCAGTATTTT.